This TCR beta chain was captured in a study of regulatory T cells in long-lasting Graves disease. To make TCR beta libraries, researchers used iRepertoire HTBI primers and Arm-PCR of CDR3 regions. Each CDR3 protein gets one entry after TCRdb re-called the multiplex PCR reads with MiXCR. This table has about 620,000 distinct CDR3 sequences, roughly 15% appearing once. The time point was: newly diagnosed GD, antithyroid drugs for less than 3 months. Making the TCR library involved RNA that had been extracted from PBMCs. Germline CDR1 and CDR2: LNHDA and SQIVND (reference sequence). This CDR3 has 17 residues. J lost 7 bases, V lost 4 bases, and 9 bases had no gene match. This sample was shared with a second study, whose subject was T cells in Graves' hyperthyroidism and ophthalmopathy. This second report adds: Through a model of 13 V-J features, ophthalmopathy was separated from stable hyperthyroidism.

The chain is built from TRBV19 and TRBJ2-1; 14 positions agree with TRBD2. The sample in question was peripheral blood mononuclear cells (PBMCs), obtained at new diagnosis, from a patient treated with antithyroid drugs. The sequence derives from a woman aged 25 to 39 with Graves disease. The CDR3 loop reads CASSRGTSGSGVNEQFF. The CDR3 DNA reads TGTGCCAGTAGTAGAGGGACTAGCGGGAGTGGGGTAAATGAGCAGTTCTTC.